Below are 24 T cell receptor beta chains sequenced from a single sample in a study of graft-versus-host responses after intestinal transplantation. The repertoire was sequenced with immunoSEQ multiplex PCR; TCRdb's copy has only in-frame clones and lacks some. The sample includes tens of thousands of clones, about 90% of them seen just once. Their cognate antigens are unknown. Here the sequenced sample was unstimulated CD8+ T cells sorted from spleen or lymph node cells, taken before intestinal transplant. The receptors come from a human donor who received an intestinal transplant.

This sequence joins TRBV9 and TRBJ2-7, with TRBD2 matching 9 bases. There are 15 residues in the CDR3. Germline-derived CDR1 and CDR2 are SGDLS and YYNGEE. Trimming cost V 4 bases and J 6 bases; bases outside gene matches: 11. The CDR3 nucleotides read TGTGCCAGCAGCCCGAGAGCGGGGGGTCGGGGCGAGCAGTACTTC. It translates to CASSPRAGGRGEQYF.

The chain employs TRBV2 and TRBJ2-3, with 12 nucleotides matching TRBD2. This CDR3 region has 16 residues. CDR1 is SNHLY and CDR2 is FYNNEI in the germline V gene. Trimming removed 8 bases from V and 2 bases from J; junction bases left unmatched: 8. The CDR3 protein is CASPPTSGSATDTQYF. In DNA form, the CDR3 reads TGTGCCAGCCCCCCGACTAGCGGGAGTGCCACAGATACGCAGTATTTT.

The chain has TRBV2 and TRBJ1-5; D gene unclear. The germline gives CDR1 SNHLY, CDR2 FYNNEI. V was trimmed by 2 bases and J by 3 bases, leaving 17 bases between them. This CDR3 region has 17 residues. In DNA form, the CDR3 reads TGTGCCAGCAGTGAAAGAAAGGGAGACACAATCAATCAGCCCCAGCATTTT. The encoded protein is CASSERKGDTINQPQHF.

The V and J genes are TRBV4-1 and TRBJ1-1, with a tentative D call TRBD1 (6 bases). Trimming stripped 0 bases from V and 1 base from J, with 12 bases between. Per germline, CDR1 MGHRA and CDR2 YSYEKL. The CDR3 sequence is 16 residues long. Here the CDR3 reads CASSQDEGDPNTEAFF. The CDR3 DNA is TGCGCCAGCAGCCAAGATGAGGGGGACCCGAACACTGAAGCTTTCTTT.

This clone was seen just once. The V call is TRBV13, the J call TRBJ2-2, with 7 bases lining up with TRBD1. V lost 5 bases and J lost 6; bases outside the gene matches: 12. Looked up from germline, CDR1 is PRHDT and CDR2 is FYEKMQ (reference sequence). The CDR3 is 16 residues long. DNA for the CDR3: TGTGCCAGCAGCCCCACAGGGGCCCCCTGGGCCGGGGAGCTGTTTTTT. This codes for CASSPTGAPWAGELFF.

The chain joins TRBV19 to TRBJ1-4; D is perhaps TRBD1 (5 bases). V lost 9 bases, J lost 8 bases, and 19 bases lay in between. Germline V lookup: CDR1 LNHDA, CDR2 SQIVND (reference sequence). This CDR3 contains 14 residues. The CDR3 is CASRDGAGGEKLFF. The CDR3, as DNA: TGTGCCAGCAGGGACGGCGCGGGAGGCGAAAAACTGTTTTTT.

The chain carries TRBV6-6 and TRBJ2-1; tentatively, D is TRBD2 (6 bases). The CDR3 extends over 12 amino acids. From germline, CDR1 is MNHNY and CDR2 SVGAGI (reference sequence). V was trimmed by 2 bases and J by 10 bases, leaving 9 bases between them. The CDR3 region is CASSYTGDEQFF. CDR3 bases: TGTGCCAGCAGTTACACGGGAGACGAGCAGTTCTTC.

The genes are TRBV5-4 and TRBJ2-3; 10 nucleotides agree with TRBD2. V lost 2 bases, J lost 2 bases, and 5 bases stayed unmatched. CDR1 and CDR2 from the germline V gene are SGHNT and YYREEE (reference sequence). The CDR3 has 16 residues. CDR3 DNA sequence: TGTGCCAGCAGCTTAGGACTAGCGGAAGACACAGATACGCAGTATTTT. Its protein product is CASSLGLAEDTDTQYF.

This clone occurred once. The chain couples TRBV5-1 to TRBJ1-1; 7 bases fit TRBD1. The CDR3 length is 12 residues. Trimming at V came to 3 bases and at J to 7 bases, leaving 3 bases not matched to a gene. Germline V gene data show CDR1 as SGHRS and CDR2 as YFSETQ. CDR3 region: CASSSTGVEAFF. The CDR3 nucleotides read TGCGCCAGCAGCTCAACAGGGGTTGAAGCTTTCTTT.

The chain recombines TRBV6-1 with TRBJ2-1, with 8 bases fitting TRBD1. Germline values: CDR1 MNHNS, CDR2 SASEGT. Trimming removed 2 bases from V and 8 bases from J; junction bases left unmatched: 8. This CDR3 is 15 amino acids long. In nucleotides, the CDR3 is TGTGCCAGCAGTGAACCGACAGGGGTGAGGGATGAGCAGTTCTTC. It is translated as CASSEPTGVRDEQFF.

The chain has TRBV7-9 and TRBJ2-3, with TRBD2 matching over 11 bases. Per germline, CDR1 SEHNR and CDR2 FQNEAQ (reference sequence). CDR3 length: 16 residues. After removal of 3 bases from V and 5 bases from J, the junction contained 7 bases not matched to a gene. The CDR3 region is CASSFPLAGEGDTQYF. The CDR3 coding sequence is TGTGCCAGCAGCTTCCCACTAGCGGGGGAGGGAGATACGCAGTATTTT.

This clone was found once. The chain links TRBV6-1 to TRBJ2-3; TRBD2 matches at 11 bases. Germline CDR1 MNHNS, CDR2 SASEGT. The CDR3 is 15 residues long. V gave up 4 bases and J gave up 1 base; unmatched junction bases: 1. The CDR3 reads CASSALAGGTDTQYF. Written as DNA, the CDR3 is TGTGCCAGCAGTGCACTAGCGGGAGGCACAGATACGCAGTATTTT.

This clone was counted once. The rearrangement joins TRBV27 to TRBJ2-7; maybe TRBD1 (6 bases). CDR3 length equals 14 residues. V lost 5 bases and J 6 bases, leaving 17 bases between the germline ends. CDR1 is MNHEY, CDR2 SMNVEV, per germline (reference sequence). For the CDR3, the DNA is TGTGCCAGCAGTACTCGAGGGGGTTGGGCCGAGCAGTACTTC. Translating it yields CASSTRGGWAEQYF.

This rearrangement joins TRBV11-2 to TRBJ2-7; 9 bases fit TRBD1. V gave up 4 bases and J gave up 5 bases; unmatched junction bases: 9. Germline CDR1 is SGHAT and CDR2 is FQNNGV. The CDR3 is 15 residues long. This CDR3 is CASSSGDREINEQYF. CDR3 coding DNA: TGTGCCAGCAGCTCCGGGGACAGGGAAATTAACGAGCAGTACTTC.

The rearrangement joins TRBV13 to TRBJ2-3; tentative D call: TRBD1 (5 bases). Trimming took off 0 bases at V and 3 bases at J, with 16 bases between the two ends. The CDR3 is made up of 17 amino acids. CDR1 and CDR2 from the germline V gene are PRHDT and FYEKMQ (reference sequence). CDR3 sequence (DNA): TGTGCCAGCAGCTTAGGCCTTTCGCGCCAGGGTACAGATACGCAGTATTTT. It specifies CASSLGLSRQGTDTQYF.

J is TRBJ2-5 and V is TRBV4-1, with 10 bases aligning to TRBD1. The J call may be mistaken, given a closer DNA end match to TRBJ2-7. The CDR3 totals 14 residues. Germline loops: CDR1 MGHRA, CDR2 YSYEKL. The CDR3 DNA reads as TGCGCCAGCAGCCAAGAGGGACAGGGGAGCGAGCAGTACTTC. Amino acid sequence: CASSQEGQGSEQYF.

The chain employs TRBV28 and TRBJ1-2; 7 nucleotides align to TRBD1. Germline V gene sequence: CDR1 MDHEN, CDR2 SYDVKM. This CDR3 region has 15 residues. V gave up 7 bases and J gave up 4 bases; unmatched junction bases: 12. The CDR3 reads CASTCCPGTAYGYTF. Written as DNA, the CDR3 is TGTGCCAGCACCTGCTGCCCGGGGACAGCCTATGGCTACACCTTC.

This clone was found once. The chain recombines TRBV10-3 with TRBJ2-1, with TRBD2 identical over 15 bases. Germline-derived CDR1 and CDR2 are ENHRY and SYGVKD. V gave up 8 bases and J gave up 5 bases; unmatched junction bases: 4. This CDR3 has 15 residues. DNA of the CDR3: TGTGCCATCGCCGGACTAGCGGGGGGGAACAATGAGCAGTTCTTC. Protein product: CAIAGLAGGNNEQFF.

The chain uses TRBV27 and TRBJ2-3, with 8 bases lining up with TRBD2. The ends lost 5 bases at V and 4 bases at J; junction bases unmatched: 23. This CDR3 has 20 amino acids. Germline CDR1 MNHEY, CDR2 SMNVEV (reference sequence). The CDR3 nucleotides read TGTGCCAGCAGTCCCAGACTAGCGTTGACCCAAGGACCGGCGGCAGATACGCAGTATTTT. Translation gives CASSPRLALTQGPAADTQYF.

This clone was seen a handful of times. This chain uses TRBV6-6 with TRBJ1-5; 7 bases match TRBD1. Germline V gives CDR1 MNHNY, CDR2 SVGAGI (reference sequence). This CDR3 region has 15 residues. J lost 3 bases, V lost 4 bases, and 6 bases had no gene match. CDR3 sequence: CASSSQGVVNQPQHF. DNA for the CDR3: TGTGCCAGCAGTTCTCAGGGGGTAGTCAATCAGCCCCAGCATTTT.

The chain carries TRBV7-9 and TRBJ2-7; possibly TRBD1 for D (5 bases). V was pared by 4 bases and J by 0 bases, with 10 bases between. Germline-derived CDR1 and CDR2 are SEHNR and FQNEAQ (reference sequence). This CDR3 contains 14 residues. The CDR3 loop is CASSSRTHSYEQYF. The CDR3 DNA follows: TGTGCCAGCAGCTCCAGGACACACTCCTACGAGCAGTACTTC.

Here the CDR3 reads CASSVEGTGGDGTEAFF. CDR3 nucleotides: TGTGCCAGCAGCGTAGAAGGGACAGGGGGGGACGGGACTGAAGCTTTCTTT. The rearrangement links TRBV9 to TRBJ1-1, with 11 bases lining up with TRBD1. In germline, CDR1 is SGDLS, CDR2 YYNGEE. V lost 0 bases and J lost 5; bases outside the gene matches: 9. The CDR3 is 17 residues long.

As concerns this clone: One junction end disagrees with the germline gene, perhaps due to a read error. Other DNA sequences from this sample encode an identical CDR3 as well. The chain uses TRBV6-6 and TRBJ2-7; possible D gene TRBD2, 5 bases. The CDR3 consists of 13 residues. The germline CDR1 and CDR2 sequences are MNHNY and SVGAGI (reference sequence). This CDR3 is CASSYSGIYEQYF. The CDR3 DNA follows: TGTGCCAGCAGCTACTCCGGGATCTACGAGCAGTACTTC.

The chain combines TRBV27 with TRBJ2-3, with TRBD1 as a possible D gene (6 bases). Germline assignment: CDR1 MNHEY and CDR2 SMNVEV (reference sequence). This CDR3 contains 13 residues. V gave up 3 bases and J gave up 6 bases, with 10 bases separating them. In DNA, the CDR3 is TGTGCCAGCAGTTTTGCAGGGGTGGATACGCAGTATTTT. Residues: CASSFAGVDTQYF.